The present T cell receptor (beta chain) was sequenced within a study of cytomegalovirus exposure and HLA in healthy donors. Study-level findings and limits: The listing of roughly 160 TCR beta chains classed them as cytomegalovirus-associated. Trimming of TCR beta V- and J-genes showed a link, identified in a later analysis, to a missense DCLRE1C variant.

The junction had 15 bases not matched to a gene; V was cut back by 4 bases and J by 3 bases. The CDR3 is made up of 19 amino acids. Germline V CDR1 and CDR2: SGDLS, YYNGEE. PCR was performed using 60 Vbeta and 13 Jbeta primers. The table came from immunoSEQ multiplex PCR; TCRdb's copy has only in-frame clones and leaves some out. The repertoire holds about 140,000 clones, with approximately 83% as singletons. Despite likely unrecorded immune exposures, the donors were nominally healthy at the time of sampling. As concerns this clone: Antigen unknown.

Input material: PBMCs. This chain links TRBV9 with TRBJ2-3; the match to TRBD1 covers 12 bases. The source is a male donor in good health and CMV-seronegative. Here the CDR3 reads CASSSRPGQGAVRTDTQYF. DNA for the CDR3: TGTGCCAGCAGCTCCCGTCCGGGACAGGGGGCTGTTCGGACAGATACGCAGTATTTT.